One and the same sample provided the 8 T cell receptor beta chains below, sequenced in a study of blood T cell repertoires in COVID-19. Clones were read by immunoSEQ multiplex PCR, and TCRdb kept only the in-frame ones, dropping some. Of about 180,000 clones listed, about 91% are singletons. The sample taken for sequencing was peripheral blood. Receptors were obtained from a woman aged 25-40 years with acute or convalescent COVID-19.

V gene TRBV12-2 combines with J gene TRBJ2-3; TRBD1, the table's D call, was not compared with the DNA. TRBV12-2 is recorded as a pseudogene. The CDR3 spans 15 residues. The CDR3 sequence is CASRPTQIYTDTQYF. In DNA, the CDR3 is TGTGCAAGTCGCCCCACGCAGATATACACAGATACGCAGTATTTT.

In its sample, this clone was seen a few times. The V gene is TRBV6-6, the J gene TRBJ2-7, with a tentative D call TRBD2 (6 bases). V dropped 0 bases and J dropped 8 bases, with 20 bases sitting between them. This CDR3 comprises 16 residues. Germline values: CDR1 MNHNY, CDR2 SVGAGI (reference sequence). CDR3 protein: CASSYSGSLDLGKQYF. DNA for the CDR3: TGTGCCAGCAGTTACTCCGGGAGTCTAGACCTTGGCAAGCAGTACTTC.

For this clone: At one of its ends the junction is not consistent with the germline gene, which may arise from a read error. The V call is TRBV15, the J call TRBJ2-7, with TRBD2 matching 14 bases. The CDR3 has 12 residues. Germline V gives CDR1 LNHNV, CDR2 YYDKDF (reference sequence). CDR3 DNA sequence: TGTGCCACGGGACTAGCGGGAGCCCCCCGACACTTC. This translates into CATGLAGAPRHF.

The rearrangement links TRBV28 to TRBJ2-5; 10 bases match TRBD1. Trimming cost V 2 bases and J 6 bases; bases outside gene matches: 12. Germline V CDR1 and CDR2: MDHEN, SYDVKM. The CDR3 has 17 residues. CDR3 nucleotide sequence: TGTGCCAGCAGTTTACAGACCTTAGGACAGGGGGGAAAGACCCAGTACTTC. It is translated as CASSLQTLGQGGKTQYF.

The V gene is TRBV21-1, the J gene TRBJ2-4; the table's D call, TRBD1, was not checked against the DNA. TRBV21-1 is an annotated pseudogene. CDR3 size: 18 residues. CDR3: CASRRTGIGLRAKNIQYF. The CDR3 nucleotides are TGTGCCAGCAGAAGGACAGGGATTGGTCTTAGAGCCAAAAACATTCAGTACTTC.

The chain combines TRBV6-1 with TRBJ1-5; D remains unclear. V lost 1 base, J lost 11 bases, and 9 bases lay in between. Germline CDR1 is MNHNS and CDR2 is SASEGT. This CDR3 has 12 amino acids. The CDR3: CASSEGWRAQHF. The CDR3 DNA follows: TGTGCCAGCAGTGAAGGTTGGAGGGCCCAGCATTTT.

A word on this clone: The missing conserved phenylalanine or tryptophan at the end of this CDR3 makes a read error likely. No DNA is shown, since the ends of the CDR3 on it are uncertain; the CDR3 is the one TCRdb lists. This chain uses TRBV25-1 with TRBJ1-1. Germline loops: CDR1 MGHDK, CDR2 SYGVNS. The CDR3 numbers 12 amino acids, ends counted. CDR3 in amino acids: CASSESWAGGPR.

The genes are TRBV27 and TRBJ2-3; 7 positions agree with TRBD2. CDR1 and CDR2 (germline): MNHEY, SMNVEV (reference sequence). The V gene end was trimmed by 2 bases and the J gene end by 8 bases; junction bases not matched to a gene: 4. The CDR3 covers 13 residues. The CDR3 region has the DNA TGTGCCAGCAGTTTAGCGGGAGTTGGTACGCAGTATTTT. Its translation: CASSLAGVGTQYF.